The T cell receptor (beta chain) described here comes from a study of shared clonotypes between healthy human individuals. Trimming removed 2 bases from V and 6 bases from J, with 12 bases in between. This CDR3 is built from 14 residues. Germline CDR1 and CDR2: ENHRY and SYGVKD. This table comes from immunoSEQ multiplex PCR, and its TCRdb copy is limited to in-frame clones, with some not included. The sample yields 180,000 or so clones, roughly 91% seen once. The clonotype originates from a woman aged 30 to 39 in good health. The chain links TRBV10-3 to TRBJ2-3; D is perhaps TRBD1 (6 bases). The sample was naive CD4+ T cells sorted from blood. Sample subset: CD45RA+ positively selected. The CDR3 region is CAISERTDSDTQYF. The CDR3 DNA is TGTGCCATCAGTGAGAGGACAGATTCCGATACGCAGTATTTT.